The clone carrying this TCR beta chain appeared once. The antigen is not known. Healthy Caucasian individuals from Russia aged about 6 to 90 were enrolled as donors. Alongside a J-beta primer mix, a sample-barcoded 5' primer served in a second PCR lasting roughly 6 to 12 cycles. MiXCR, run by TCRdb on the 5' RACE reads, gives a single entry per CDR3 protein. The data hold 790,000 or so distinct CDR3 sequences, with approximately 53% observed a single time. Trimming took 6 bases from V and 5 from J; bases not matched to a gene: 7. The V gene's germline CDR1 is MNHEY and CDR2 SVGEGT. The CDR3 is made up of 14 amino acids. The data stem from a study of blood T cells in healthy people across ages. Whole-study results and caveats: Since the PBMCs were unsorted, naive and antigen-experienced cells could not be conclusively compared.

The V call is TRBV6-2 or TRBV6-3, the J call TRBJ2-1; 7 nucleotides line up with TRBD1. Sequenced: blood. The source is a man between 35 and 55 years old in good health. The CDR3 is CASRTTGAHNEQFF. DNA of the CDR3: TGTGCCAGCAGAACAACAGGGGCCCACAATGAGCAGTTCTTC.